Listed below are T cell receptor beta chains from one sample, sequenced in a study of response to subunit inactivated influenza vaccine. TCRdb recomputed calls from the RT-PCR reads with MiXCR, one row per CDR3 protein. The table shows roughly 540,000 distinct CDR3 sequences, with roughly 25% occurring only once. The same data also went into a second study, on T cells expressing NK-cell markers.

The sample was CD4+ T cells sorted from PBMCs, taken 11 to 12 days after vaccination. These TCRs come from a man aged 50 or older who received an inactivated influenza vaccine. Both conserved end residues are part of each CDR3. Each record gives: CDR3 protein, CDR3 DNA, clone size, V gene, D gene, J gene. A D gene is named only where the DNA matches it firmly. Clone sizes are given selectively: once, few, many, or a class where the clone is expanded.

CATSRESVPHEQYF TGTGCCACCAGCAGAGAATCGGTGCCCCACGAGCAGTACTTC few TRBV15 . TRBJ2-7
CASSPARTDQPQHF TGTGCCAGCAGCCCCGCCAGGACAGATCAGCCCCAGCATTTT . TRBV5-5 . TRBJ1-5
CSARFPLISYNEQFF TGCAGTGCTAGATTTCCTCTTATCTCCTACAATGAGCAGTTCTTC . TRBV20-1 . TRBJ2-1
CASRGAQDSPLHF TGTGCCAGCAGGGGAGCCCAAGATTCACCCCTCCACTTT . TRBV6-1 . TRBJ1-6
CASSLDRLNTGELFF TGTGCCAGCAGCTTAGACCGGCTGAACACCGGGGAGCTGTTTTTT few TRBV7-3 . TRBJ2-2
CASSGGLAGPETQYF TGCGCCAGCAGCGGTGGACTAGCGGGACCAGAGACCCAGTACTTC many TRBV5-1 TRBD2 TRBJ2-5
CASSLVAPSVAYEQYF TGTGCCAGCAGCTTAGTGGCACCTAGCGTAGCCTACGAGCAGTACTTC . TRBV11-2 . TRBJ2-7
CSAQRSGQGKETQYF TGCAGTGCTCAAAGATCGGGACAGGGGAAGGAGACCCAGTACTTC . TRBV20-1 TRBD1 TRBJ2-5
CASSARRLAKNIQYF TGTGCCAGCAGTGCCCGTAGGCTAGCCAAAAACATTCAGTACTTC . TRBV6-5 . TRBJ2-4
CSVSQGWAKNIQYF TGCAGCGTTTCACAGGGGTGGGCCAAAAACATTCAGTACTTC few TRBV29-1 TRBD1 TRBJ2-4
CSARDPMRGHRDTEAFF TGCAGTGCTAGAGATCCTATGCGGGGGCATCGGGACACTGAAGCTTTCTTT few TRBV20-1 . TRBJ1-1
CASRAMGALRNYGYTF TGTGCCAGCAGAGCCATGGGGGCTCTCCGAAACTATGGCTACACCTTC . TRBV7-9 . TRBJ1-2
CASSQEGLAGRNIQYF TGTGCCAGCAGCCAAGAGGGCCTAGCGGGACGGAACATTCAGTACTTC few TRBV4-2 TRBD2 TRBJ2-4
CASSYLTGGQDNEQFF TGTGCCAGCAGTTACCTGACGGGGGGGCAGGACAATGAGCAGTTCTTC . TRBV6-5 TRBD2 TRBJ2-1
CASSLGTGRFETQFF TGTGCCAGCAGTTTGGGGACAGGTAGATTCGAGACCCAGTTCTTC . TRBV6-2/TRBV6-3 TRBD1 TRBJ2-1
CASSLGAKDYNEQFF TGTGCCAGCAGCTTAGGAGCGAAAGACTACAATGAGCAGTTCTTC . TRBV11-1 . TRBJ2-1